Listed below are T cell receptor beta chains from one sample, sequenced in a study of blood T cell repertoires in COVID-19. Measured with immunoSEQ multiplex PCR; TCRdb has only the in-frame clones, and not every one. The profile shows roughly 99,000 clones, roughly 84% of them singletons. Specimen: peripheral blood. The receptors here all came from a human donor in a cohort sampled during active COVID-19. The CDR3 runs from the conserved cysteine through the conserved F or W. The D gene is left open where the match is weak. Only part of the rows carry a size: once, few, many, or a class if the clone is expanded.

J	size	D	V	DNA	CDR3
TRBJ1-5	-	-	TRBV19	TGTGCCAGTAGCCGACACCCCGATCAGCCCCAGCATTTT	CASSRHPDQPQHF
TRBJ2-1	few	TRBD2	TRBV7-3	TGTGCCAGCAGCAACGGACTAGCGGGAGATGAGCAGTTCTTC	CASSNGLAGDEQFF
TRBJ2-7	-	TRBD1	TRBV10-3	TGTGCCATCAGTCCGGGACAGGGACGTTGCGAGCAGTACTTC	CAISPGQGRCEQYF
TRBJ1-2	-	TRBD1	TRBV6-5	TGTGCCAGCAGCCCGGGACAGGGGGTCAACTATGGCTACACCTTC	CASSPGQGVNYGYTF
TRBJ2-2	-	-	TRBV11-2	TGTGCCAGCAGCTTAGCTCAAGCGGACCACCCCGGGGAGCTGTTTTTT	CASSLAQADHPGELFF
TRBJ2-2	-	-	TRBV19	TGTGCCAGTAGTACGGGGTGGGCGAGCGGGACCGGGGAGCTGTTTTTT	CASSTGWASGTGELFF
TRBJ2-7	-	TRBD2	TRBV28	TGTGCCAGCAGCAAAACGGGGGGTACCTACGAGCAGTACTTC	CASSKTGGTYEQYF
TRBJ2-1	once	TRBD2	TRBV6-6	TGTGCCAGCAGTTACCGGGGAGGGATTAATGAGCAGTTCTTC	CASSYRGGINEQFF
TRBJ2-5	-	TRBD1	TRBV10-2	TGCGCCAGCAGACCCGCGACCGGGACAGGGCCAGAGACCCAGTACTTC	CASRPATGTGPETQYF
TRBJ1-2	-	-	TRBV5-1	TGCGCCAGCAGCAGGGTGACAGACCTAACCGACTATGGCTACACCTTC	CASSRVTDLTDYGYTF
TRBJ2-7	-	TRBD1	TRBV5-1	TGCGCCAGCAGCGGGGGACAGGGTTCCTACGAGCAGTACTTC	CASSGGQGSYEQYF
TRBJ1-2	-	-	TRBV14	TGTGCCAGCAGCCAAGCCTGGACATGGCCATCTCGGGACTATGGCTACACCTTC	CASSQAWTWPSRDYGYTF
TRBJ2-3	once	TRBD2	TRBV5-6	TGTGCCAGCAGCCTTCTAGGGACTAGCGGGAGTGCAGATACGCAGTATTTT	CASSLLGTSGSADTQYF
TRBJ2-7	-	TRBD2	TRBV5-4	TGTGCCAGCAGCATCCTAGCGGGAGGTGACTACGAGCAGTACTTC	CASSILAGGDYEQYF
TRBJ1-6	-	TRBD1	TRBV28	TGTGCCAGCAAGGAGGGACAGGATAATTCACCCCTCCACTTT	CASKEGQDNSPLHF
TRBJ2-7	-	TRBD2	TRBV7-2	TGTGCCAGCAGCCCAGTAGGGACTAGCGGGAGGCGGCAGTACTTC	CASSPVGTSGRRQYF
TRBJ2-1	-	TRBD1	TRBV3-1/TRBV3-2	TGTGCCAGCAGCCAAGGTGGGACAGGGCAGTTCTTC	CASSQGGTGQFF
TRBJ2-7	-	TRBD2	TRBV7-9	TGTGCCAGCAGGACTAGCGAGTCCTACGAGCAGTACTTC	CASRTSESYEQYF
TRBJ2-5	-	-	TRBV7-2	TGTGCCAGCAGCTTAGGGACACCCCAAGAGACCCAGTACTTC	CASSLGTPQETQYF
TRBJ2-1	few	TRBD2	TRBV4-2	TGTGCCAGCAGCCAAGGAGCGGGAGTGACCTACAATGAGCAGTTCTTC	CASSQGAGVTYNEQFF
TRBJ1-2	-	TRBD1	TRBV12-3/TRBV12-4	TGTGCCAGCAGTCCGGGGACAGCATTCACCTTC	CASSPGTAFTF
TRBJ2-5	-	-	TRBV10-3	TGTGCCATCAGTGACAATACGTTAGCGCAAGAGACCCAGTACTTC	CAISDNTLAQETQYF
TRBJ2-3	-	TRBD2	TRBV7-8	TGTGCCAGCAGCTTAAGCGGGAGTCGTGCCGATACGCAGTATTTT	CASSLSGSRADTQYF
TRBJ2-3	-	TRBD2	TRBV5-6	TGTGCCAGCAGTACCGTTTGGCGGGAGAATACAGATACGCAGTATTTT	CASSTVWRENTDTQYF
TRBJ2-1	-	-	TRBV5-1	TGCGCCAGCAGCTTGTATCGTAGCTCCTACAATGAGCAGTTCTTC	CASSLYRSSYNEQFF
TRBJ2-3	-	-	TRBV19	TGTGCCAGTAGCCCGGGGGAGGCTAGCACAGATACGCAGTATTTT	CASSPGEASTDTQYF
TRBJ2-1	-	TRBD2	TRBV24-1	TGTGCCACCAGTGAGCTGGAAACTAGCGGATACAATGAGCAGTTCTTC	CATSELETSGYNEQFF
TRBJ2-3	-	-	TRBV19	TGTGCCAGTAGTCCCTGGACTACCCTTAGCACAGATACGCAGTATTTT	CASSPWTTLSTDTQYF
TRBJ2-3	-	TRBD2	TRBV3-1/TRBV3-2	TGTGCCAGCAGCCATCGGTTCGGCGGGAGGAAACCAGATACGCAGTATTTT	CASSHRFGGRKPDTQYF
TRBJ1-1	-	-	TRBV7-8	TGTGCCAGCAGTCAGAGGACAGATATGAACACTGAAGCTTTCTTT	CASSQRTDMNTEAFF
TRBJ2-2	-	-	TRBV12-3/TRBV12-4	TGTGCCAGCCCCTTCGGCGGGGAGCTGTTTTTT	CASPFGGELFF
TRBJ2-7	-	-	TRBV12-3/TRBV12-4	TGTGCCAGCAGTTTAGATCCCCGCTACGAGCAGTACTTC	CASSLDPRYEQYF
TRBJ2-5	-	-	TRBV25-1	TGTGCCAGCAGACCCTTTACTATCCCGGGTCTACAAGAGACCCAGTACTTC	CASRPFTIPGLQETQYF
TRBJ2-2	few	TRBD2	TRBV19	TGTGCCAGTAAACTAGCGGGAGTGAGCGGGGAGCTGTTTTTT	CASKLAGVSGELFF
TRBJ2-5	-	TRBD1	TRBV7-9	TGTGCCAGCAGCATAGTAGGGGTACAGGGGGGAAACTTC	CASSIVGVQGGNF
TRBJ2-7	-	TRBD2	TRBV30	TGTGCCTGGAGTGTAGGGCTAGCGGGAAACGAGCAGTACTTC	CAWSVGLAGNEQYF
TRBJ2-1	-	-	TRBV7-2	TGTGCCAGCAGCTTAGTATGGTCTAGCGACGGCAATGAGCAGTTCTTC	CASSLVWSSDGNEQFF
TRBJ2-5	-	TRBD2	TRBV19	TGTGCCAGTAGTATAGCGGGAGGGCCGCGAGAGACCCAGTACTTC	CASSIAGGPRETQYF
TRBJ2-2	-	-	TRBV27	TGTGCCAGCAGTTTGAGATTCGGGGAGCTGTTTTTT	CASSLRFGELFF
TRBJ1-2	-	TRBD1	TRBV28	TGTGCCAGCAGTCCCATGGACAGGGTAAGGGGCTACACCTTC	CASSPMDRVRGYTF
TRBJ2-7	-	TRBD1	TRBV28	TGTGCCAGCAGGGACAGGGCTGGGGACGGTTACTACCACGAGCAGTACTTC	CASRDRAGDGYYHEQYF
TRBJ1-4	-	-	TRBV2	TGTGCCAGCAGTGAAGGCAGGGATAATGAAAAACTGTTTTTT	CASSEGRDNEKLFF
TRBJ1-1	-	-	TRBV29-1	TGCAGCGTTGAACTCGGCAGGGTGAACACTGAAGCTTTCTTT	CSVELGRVNTEAFF
TRBJ2-2	-	TRBD2	TRBV6-4	TGTGCCAGCAGTGCCTTAGCGGGAGCAGGCACCGGGGAGCTGTTTTTT	CASSALAGAGTGELFF
TRBJ2-1	-	-	TRBV18	TGTGCCAGCTCACCAGTAACAGCAAGCTCCTACAATGAGCAGTTCTTC	CASSPVTASSYNEQFF
TRBJ2-7	-	TRBD1	TRBV19	TGTGCCAGTAGTAGGACAGGGATCGACTACGAGCAGTACTTC	CASSRTGIDYEQYF
TRBJ1-6	-	-	TRBV28	TGTGCCAGCAGGACCCGGGGGGAGGGCGGTTCACCCCTCCACTTT	CASRTRGEGGSPLHF
TRBJ1-3	-	-	TRBV3-1/TRBV3-2	TGTGCCAGCAGCCCCCTCTACGAGGCCGGGAACACCATATATTTT	CASSPLYEAGNTIYF
TRBJ1-1	few	TRBD1	TRBV5-8	TGTGCCAGCAGCTTGAGTCCTACAGGGGGCACTGAAGCTTTCTTT	CASSLSPTGGTEAFF
TRBJ1-2	-	TRBD1	TRBV25-1	TGTGCCAGCTCCCCCCGGGACAGGGGATTCTATGGCTACACCTTC	CASSPRDRGFYGYTF
TRBJ1-1	-	-	TRBV27	TGTGCCAGCAGTTTACGGGGGGGGACTTCGAGAGCTTTCTTT	CASSLRGGTSRAFF
TRBJ2-7	-	TRBD1	TRBV7-9	TGTGCCAGCAGCTTCCACGGACAGGTTTTATACGAGCAGTACTTC	CASSFHGQVLYEQYF
TRBJ1-3	few	-	TRBV28	TGTGCCAGCACTATTGACAGATCTGGAAACACCATATATTTT	CASTIDRSGNTIYF
TRBJ2-5	-	-	TRBV9	TGTGCCAGCAGCGTAGGGTACACGGGAGTCACAGAGACCCAGTACTTC	CASSVGYTGVTETQYF
TRBJ1-1	-	TRBD1	TRBV5-3	TGTGCCAGAAGCTCGGAGGACAGGGCCCCTTCCATGAACACTGAAGCTTTCTTT	CARSSEDRAPSMNTEAFF
TRBJ2-1	-	TRBD2	TRBV11-3	TGTGCCACTTGGCCGGGACTAGCGGAGCACAATGAGCAGTTCTTC	CATWPGLAEHNEQFF
TRBJ2-1	-	TRBD2	TRBV7-9	TGTGCCAGCAGCGCGGGAGCGGGAGGGTACAATGAGCAGTTCTTC	CASSAGAGGYNEQFF